This passage covers 3 T cell receptor beta chains from one sample sequenced in a study of T cell responses to AZD1222 COVID-19 vaccine. The table came from immunoSEQ multiplex PCR; TCRdb's copy has only in-frame clones and leaves some out. The sample shows roughly 150,000 clones, 85% to 95% of them seen only once. The sample in question was peripheral blood, obtained on day 0 of AZD1222 vaccination. These TCRs come from an adult in good health.

The J gene is TRBJ2-3, the V gene TRBV18; no clear D gene. Trimming shortened V by 2 bases and J by 1 base, and 13 bases separated the two germline ends. The CDR3 loop spans 16 amino acids. Per germline, CDR1 KGHSH and CDR2 LQKENI. The CDR3 sequence is CASSPTHTGGTDTQYF. The DNA of the CDR3 is TGTGCCAGCTCACCAACCCATACGGGTGGCACAGATACGCAGTATTTT.

V usage is TRBV7-2 and J usage is TRBJ2-1; possibly TRBD2 for D (5 bases). Germline-derived CDR1 and CDR2 are SGHTA and FQGNSA. Deletions cut 0 bases from V and 8 bases from J, with 17 bases between. The CDR3 runs to 16 residues. The CDR3: CASSLAIGLSDYEQFF. The CDR3, as DNA: TGTGCCAGCAGCTTAGCGATAGGTCTTTCGGACTATGAGCAGTTCTTC.

V is TRBV18 and J is TRBJ2-7; 9 positions agree with TRBD1. The CDR3 is 13 residues long. V lost 5 bases, J lost 2 bases, and 1 base stayed unmatched. The germline V gene has CDR1 KGHSH and CDR2 LQKENI. Written as DNA, the CDR3 is TGTGCCAGCTCAGGACAGGGGACCTACGAGCAGTACTTC. It translates to CASSGQGTYEQYF.